Sequencing of this T cell receptor (beta chain) was carried out in a study of post-analysis software for immune sequencing data. Study details: The study covered relapsing-remitting, secondary progressive and progressive-relapsing courses of multiple sclerosis.

The CDR3 contains 15 residues. The germline CDR1 and CDR2 sequences are DFQATT and SNEGSKA (reference sequence). The V gene lost 3 bases and the J gene lost 0 bases, with 12 bases spanning the gap. Presence of unique molecular identifiers characterized the TCR beta cDNA libraries. TCRdb re-derived calls from the PCR reads in MiXCR, one entry per CDR3 protein. Found here are some 800,000 distinct CDR3 sequences, more than 45% of them singletons; the top ten hold just under 5%. Findings and limits, study-wide: About five TRBV segments (TRBV5-6, TRBV5-1 and TRBV20-1 among them) occurred more frequently in patients than in controls.

Points on this clonotype: The antigen is unknown.

The receptor was derived from a girl aged 10 to 17 with multiple sclerosis. V is TRBV20-1 and J is TRBJ1-3; D not certain. The sequenced sample consisted of blood. The CDR3 region is CSASRDTGSGNTIYF. CDR3 in DNA: TGCAGTGCTAGTCGTGACACCGGCTCTGGAAACACCATATATTTT.